This TCR beta chain was sequenced during a study of shared clonotypes between healthy human individuals. Study-level findings and limits: Shared across a few donors were roughly 5% of the naive CD4 clonotypes.

Of note for this clone: Its antigen is still unknown.

This CDR3 contains 14 residues. CDR1 is MDHEN, CDR2 SYDVKM, per germline. Genomic DNA of each subset was evenly split across several immunoSEQ plates. Only in-frame clones appear in the TCRdb table, and some are missing; sequencing was by immunoSEQ multiplex PCR. The sample has around 200,000 clones, approximately 92% seen once. Sequencing was performed on naive CD4+ T cells sorted from blood. Subset in this sample: CD45RA+ positively selected. The sequence was obtained from a woman under 40 in good health. The chain is built from TRBV28 and TRBJ2-5; D might be TRBD2 (6 bases). TRBJ2-7 matches the DNA end more closely, so the J call is doubtful. CDR3 region: CASSLAGPPYEQYF. Written as DNA, the CDR3 is TGTGCCAGCAGTTTAGCGGGGCCCCCCTACGAGCAGTACTTC.